Below are 26 T cell receptor beta chains sequenced from a single sample in a study of cytomegalovirus exposure and HLA in healthy donors. This PCR relied on a set of 60 Vbeta primers and 13 Jbeta primers. Sequenced by immunoSEQ multiplex PCR; TCRdb stores in-frame clones only, minus some. The profile covers about 130,000 clones, with over 65% appearing a single time and 15% to 20% taken by the ten largest. Sequences were obtained from PBMCs. These receptors were obtained from a man younger than 35 in good health and CMV-seropositive.

This chain connects TRBV13 to TRBJ2-3; no reliable D call. The CDR3 loop spans 14 amino acids. V lost 1 base and J 2 bases, leaving 7 bases between the germline ends. The V gene's germline CDR1 is PRHDT and CDR2 FYEKMQ (reference sequence). CDR3 bases: TGTGCCAGCAGCTTAGTGTCGTCCACAGATACGCAGTATTTT. Amino acid sequence: CASSLVSSTDTQYF.

The chain has TRBV4-1 and TRBJ2-5; D possibly corresponds to TRBD2 (6 bases). V was shortened by 4 bases and J by 2 bases, with 8 bases between the two germline ends. This CDR3 has 13 residues. The germline CDR1 and CDR2 sequences are MGHRA and YSYEKL. DNA of the CDR3: TGCGCCAGCAGCCTAGCGGTGCAAGAGACCCAGTACTTC. Translated: CASSLAVQETQYF.

A remark on this clone: A far bigger clonotype differs at one base, so this is likely a read error. The same CDR3 arises from other DNA sequences in this sample as well. The genes are TRBV4-1 and TRBJ1-2; TRBD1 matches at 9 bases. J lost 6 bases, V lost 9 bases, and 5 bases had no gene match. Germline V CDR1 and CDR2: MGHRA, YSYEKL. This CDR3 has 12 amino acids. DNA of the CDR3: TGCGCCAGTAGAGACAGGGGGGATGGCTACACCTTC. Protein sequence: CASRDRGDGYTF.

This clone was seen more than once but under ten times. The chain uses TRBV4-1 and TRBJ1-1; D is unclear. V dropped 1 base and J dropped 6 bases, with 12 bases sitting between them. From germline, CDR1 is MGHRA and CDR2 YSYEKL. The CDR3 consists of 14 residues. CDR3 DNA sequence: TGCGCCAGCAGCCAAGCCGAGAGGCTCTCTGAAGCTTTCTTT. The encoded protein is CASSQAERLSEAFF.

The V call is TRBV6-5, the J call TRBJ2-7, with 8 positions matching TRBD2. V was clipped by 1 base and J by 3 bases; unmatched bases: 2. The CDR3 consists of 14 residues. Germline assignment: CDR1 MNHEY and CDR2 SVGAGI. DNA for the CDR3: TGTGCCAGCAGTTACTTAGCGGGACACTACGAGCAGTACTTC. Residues: CASSYLAGHYEQYF.

This clone was picked up a small number of times. This chain links TRBV18 with TRBJ2-5; TRBD2 matches at 11 bases. There are 15 residues in the CDR3. Germline loops: CDR1 KGHSH, CDR2 LQKENI. V trimming: 5 bases; J trimming: 8 bases; junction bases outside the gene matches: 10. The CDR3 DNA reads TGTGCCAGCTCAACTGTAGCGGGGGGGCCCATAACCCAGTACTTC. It encodes CASSTVAGGPITQYF.

CDR3 sequence (DNA): TGTGCCAGCAGCTTAATAGGGGGGGATAGAGATACGCAGTATTTT. It codes for CASSLIGGDRDTQYF. The chain employs TRBV7-3 and TRBJ2-3; D may be TRBD2 (7 bases). The germline V and J ends were trimmed by 1 base and 5 bases, with 13 bases remaining between them. This CDR3 comprises 15 residues. Germline V lookup: CDR1 SGHTA, CDR2 FQGTGA.

The V and J genes are TRBV18 and TRBJ2-2; 7 nucleotides line up with TRBD2. There are 16 residues in the CDR3. V gave up 6 bases and J gave up 5 bases; unmatched junction bases: 12. CDR1 KGHSH and CDR2 LQKENI come from the germline V gene. In nucleotides, the CDR3 is TGTGCCAGCTCCCTCCGCGGGGGACGAGGAACCGGGGAGCTGTTTTTT. Protein: CASSLRGGRGTGELFF.

The chain couples TRBV6-1 to TRBJ1-4; the D gene is possibly TRBD1 (5 bases). CDR1 is MNHNS and CDR2 is SASEGT in the germline V gene. This CDR3 is 15 amino acids long. Trimming took off 5 bases at V and 5 bases at J, with 15 bases between the two ends. This CDR3 reads CASSQRGSTNEKLFF. The CDR3 coding sequence is TGTGCCAGCAGTCAAAGGGGCTCGACAAATGAAAAACTGTTTTTT.

This chain connects TRBV4-1 to TRBJ2-7, with 10 bases fitting TRBD1. From germline, CDR1 is MGHRA and CDR2 YSYEKL. This CDR3 has 15 amino acids. Unmatched junction bases numbered 6, after V lost 5 bases and J lost 2 bases. The CDR3 spells CASSLGTGVTYEQYF. The CDR3, as DNA: TGCGCCAGCAGCTTAGGGACAGGGGTAACCTACGAGCAGTACTTC.

This clone was seen more than once but under ten times. The V gene is TRBV13, the J gene TRBJ2-4; no clear D gene. The CDR3 loop spans 14 amino acids. V lost 0 bases and J 8 bases, leaving 11 bases between the germline ends. Germline lookup yields CDR1 PRHDT and CDR2 FYEKMQ (reference sequence). The CDR3 DNA is TGTGCCAGCAGCTTAGGCCATATCGAGGACATTCAGTACTTC. Translated: CASSLGHIEDIQYF.

The rearrangement links TRBV9 to TRBJ2-7; 9 bases line up with TRBD2. Germline V gives CDR1 SGDLS, CDR2 YYNGEE. The V segment lost 0 bases and the J segment 0 bases; nucleotides outside the gene matches: 4. The CDR3 spans 16 residues. The chain's CDR3 is CASSVGGGGASYEQYF. CDR3 DNA: TGTGCCAGCAGCGTAGGGGGCGGGGGGGCCTCCTACGAGCAGTACTTC.

This clone was counted only a few times. The chain couples TRBV28 to TRBJ2-5; TRBD2 matches 10 bases. This CDR3 is 15 amino acids long. Germline V gene lookup returns CDR1 MDHEN and CDR2 SYDVKM. J lost 5 bases, V lost 8 bases, and 11 bases had no gene match. CDR3 DNA: TGTGCCAGCCGGACTAGCGGTAGTCTGGGGGAGACCCAGTACTTC. Its protein product is CASRTSGSLGETQYF.

This chain connects TRBV27 to TRBJ2-2; 8 bases align to TRBD2. The CDR3 totals 15 residues. The ends lost 3 bases at V and 7 bases at J; junction bases unmatched: 7. The V gene's germline CDR1 is MNHEY and CDR2 SMNVEV (reference sequence). CDR3 in amino acids: CASSFTGGGGGELFF. The CDR3 DNA reads TGTGCCAGCAGTTTTACGGGGGGGGGCGGCGGGGAGCTGTTTTTT.

The chain links TRBV1 to TRBJ2-5; no check of the table's D call, TRBD2, against the DNA was made. TRBV1 is a recognized pseudogene. CDR3 length equals 16 residues. The DNA for the CDR3 is TGCACCAGCAGCCAAGGGCGGGGGGGAGGGGGGGAGACCCAGTACTTC. This translates into CTSSQGRGGGGETQYF.

The V gene is TRBV9, the J gene TRBJ2-5; 8 nucleotides agree with TRBD2. Germline lookup yields CDR1 SGDLS and CDR2 YYNGEE. The CDR3 loop spans 15 amino acids. The V gene end was trimmed by 4 bases and the J gene end by 4 bases; junction bases not matched to a gene: 9. For the CDR3, the DNA is TGTGCCAGCAGCCTGTCAGCGGGGGTGCTAGAGACCCAGTACTTC. Its protein product is CASSLSAGVLETQYF.

This clone was picked up one time. The chain combines TRBV5-1 with TRBJ2-3, with 8 bases aligning to TRBD1. The trim removed 2 bases at V and 2 bases at J, leaving 7 bases unmatched. Looked up from germline, CDR1 is SGHRS and CDR2 is YFSETQ. This CDR3 contains 16 residues. CDR3 nucleotide sequence: TGCGCCAGCAGCTTCCGACAGGGGTCTTCCACAGATACGCAGTATTTT. Translated: CASSFRQGSSTDTQYF.

This clone was observed a single time. Sequence at one end of the junction differs from germline and may be a read error. This chain joins TRBV6-1 and TRBJ1-4; 8 nucleotides line up with TRBD1. CDR1 and CDR2 (germline): MNHNS, SASEGT. This CDR3 is 15 amino acids long. In nucleotides, the CDR3 is TGTGCCGGCAGTGAGCAGGGGGCAACTAATGAAAAATTGTTTTTT. Translation gives CAGSEQGATNEKLFF.

The V and J genes are TRBV5-6 and TRBJ2-2; 7 bases match TRBD1. Germline CDR1 SGHDT, CDR2 YYEEEE. This CDR3 has 15 residues. With 2 bases clipped from V and 1 base from J, the junction kept 2 bases outside the gene matches. The DNA for the CDR3 is TGTGCCAGCAGCTTTGGGACAGAGAACACCGGGGAGCTGTTTTTT. Its protein product is CASSFGTENTGELFF.

V and J are TRBV19 and TRBJ2-2; 8 bases are shared with TRBD2. The CDR3 runs 14 residues. Trimming at V came to 5 bases and at J to 7 bases, leaving 6 bases not matched to a gene. Germline V gene data show CDR1 as LNHDA and CDR2 as SQIVND (reference sequence). The CDR3 DNA sequence: TGTGCCAGTAGTCCAGCGGGGGTCCACGGGGAGCTGTTTTTT. It translates to CASSPAGVHGELFF.

Concerning this clone itself: At the DNA level, this CDR3 is encoded by other sequences in the same sample as well. The CDR3 sequence is CASSLGDRDNEKLFF. The DNA for the CDR3 is TGTGCCAGCAGCTTAGGCGACAGGGATAATGAAAAACTGTTTTTT. This chain joins TRBV11-2 and TRBJ1-4, with 7 bases that match TRBD1. Germline CDR1 SGHAT, CDR2 FQNNGV. Trimming cost V 1 base and J 4 bases; bases outside gene matches: 3. The CDR3 consists of 15 residues.

The V gene is TRBV4-1, the J gene TRBJ2-2, with 8 bases that match TRBD1. Germline trimming cut 0 bases from V and 6 bases from J; bases unmatched to any gene: 6. The CDR3 length is 16 residues. From germline, CDR1 is MGHRA and CDR2 YSYEKL. The DNA of the CDR3 is TGCGCCAGCAGCCAAGAACAGGGGGGCTTTCCCGGGGAGCTGTTTTTT. Protein sequence: CASSQEQGGFPGELFF.

CDR3 amino acids: CASSLGEGGTEAFF. The CDR3 nucleotides are TGTGCCAGCAGCTTAGGGGAGGGGGGCACTGAAGCTTTCTTT. The gene calls are TRBV7-9 and TRBJ1-1; D possibly corresponds to TRBD1 (6 bases). In germline, CDR1 is SEHNR, CDR2 FQNEAQ (reference sequence). There are 14 residues in the CDR3. V lost 1 base and J lost 4, with 10 bases in between.

The chain combines TRBV5-6 with TRBJ1-2; 9 nucleotides line up with TRBD1. Germline CDR1 reads SGHDT; CDR2 reads YYEEEE. J gave up 7 bases and V 4 bases, and 14 bases lay outside the gene matches. This CDR3 contains 16 residues. This CDR3 is CASSPGTGIGAGGYTF. The CDR3 bases are TGTGCCAGCAGCCCCGGGACAGGGATCGGGGCGGGTGGCTACACCTTC.

The chain has TRBV10-3 and TRBJ1-5; TRBD1 might be the D (5 bases). This CDR3 spans 18 amino acids. Germline V gene sequence: CDR1 ENHRY, CDR2 SYGVKD. The V gene lost 8 bases and the J gene lost 6 bases, with 29 bases spanning the gap. CDR3 residues: CAIPLGRGGFPRGQPQHF. CDR3 sequence (DNA): TGTGCCATCCCTTTGGGGCGGGGGGGGTTTCCGCGCGGTCAGCCCCAGCATTTT.

The chain is built from TRBV11-1 and TRBJ2-5, with TRBD1 identical over 7 bases. The end of the DNA is better explained by TRBJ2-7, so the J call may be wrong. The CDR3 has 15 amino acids. The germline gives CDR1 SGHAT, CDR2 FQDESV (reference sequence). CDR3 sequence (DNA): TGTGCCAGCAGTTCTGTCGACAGGGCCCCCTACGAGCAGTACTTC. It is translated as CASSSVDRAPYEQYF.